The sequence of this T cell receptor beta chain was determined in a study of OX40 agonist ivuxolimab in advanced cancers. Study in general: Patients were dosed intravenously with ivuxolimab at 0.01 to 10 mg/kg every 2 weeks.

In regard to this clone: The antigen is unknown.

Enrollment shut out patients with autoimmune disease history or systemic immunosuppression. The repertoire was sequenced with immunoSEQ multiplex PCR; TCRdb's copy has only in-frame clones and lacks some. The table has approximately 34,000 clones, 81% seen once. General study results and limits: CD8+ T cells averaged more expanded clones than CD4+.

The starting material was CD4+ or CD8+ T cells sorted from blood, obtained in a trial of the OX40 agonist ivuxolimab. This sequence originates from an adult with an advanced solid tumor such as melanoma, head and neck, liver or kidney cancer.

CDR3 nucleotides: TGTGCCAGCTCACCCCTGGGTGGCGGACAAACTGAAGCTTTCTTT. It encodes CASSPLGGGQTEAFF. The chain employs TRBV18 and TRBJ1-1; D possibly corresponds to TRBD1 (5 bases). The V and J ends lost 3 bases and 5 bases respectively, with 16 bases between them. The V gene's germline CDR1 is KGHSH and CDR2 LQKENI. This CDR3 has 15 amino acids. The full variable domain, rest sourced from reference TRBV18 and TRBJ1-1, is NAGVMQNPRHLVRRRGQEARLRCSPMKGHSHVYWYRQLPEEGLKFMVYLQKENIIDESGMPKERFSAEFPKEGPSILRIQQVVRGDSAAYFCASSPLGGGQTEAFFGQGTRLTVV.